This TCR beta chain is from a study of post-analysis software for immune sequencing data. Study-level background: Recorded subtypes: relapsing-remitting, secondary progressive, progressive-relapsing; some patients unannotated. Findings and caveats of the study: With TRBV5-6, TRBV5-1 and TRBV20-1 included, about five TRBV segments were more frequent in patients than in controls.

Note on this clonotype: Its antigen is not known.

The V gene lost 3 bases and the J gene lost 0 bases, with 17 bases spanning the gap. Per the germline V gene, CDR1 is SEHNR and CDR2 is FQNEAQ (reference sequence). CDR3 length equals 17 residues. Unique molecular identifiers were present in the TCR beta cDNA libraries. Using its own MiXCR run on the PCR reads, TCRdb lists one record per CDR3 protein. The data hold roughly 700,000 distinct CDR3 sequences, with 25% to 30% observed a single time. This chain joins TRBV7-9 and TRBJ1-1, with D possibly TRBD1 on 6 matching bases. The TCR sequence derives from a girl aged 10-17 years with multiple sclerosis. Sequenced input: blood. The CDR3 sequence is CASSFLLEGTMNTEAFF. As DNA, the CDR3 is TGTGCCAGCAGCTTTTTACTCGAGGGGACAATGAACACTGAAGCTTTCTTT. Variable domain in full (rest from reference TRBV7-9 and TRBJ1-1): DTGVSQNPRHKITKRGQNVTFRCDPISEHNRLYWYRQTLGQGPEFLTYFQNEAQLEKSRLLSDRFSAERPKGSFSTLEIQRTEQGDSAMYLCASSFLLEGTMNTEAFFGQGTRLTVV.